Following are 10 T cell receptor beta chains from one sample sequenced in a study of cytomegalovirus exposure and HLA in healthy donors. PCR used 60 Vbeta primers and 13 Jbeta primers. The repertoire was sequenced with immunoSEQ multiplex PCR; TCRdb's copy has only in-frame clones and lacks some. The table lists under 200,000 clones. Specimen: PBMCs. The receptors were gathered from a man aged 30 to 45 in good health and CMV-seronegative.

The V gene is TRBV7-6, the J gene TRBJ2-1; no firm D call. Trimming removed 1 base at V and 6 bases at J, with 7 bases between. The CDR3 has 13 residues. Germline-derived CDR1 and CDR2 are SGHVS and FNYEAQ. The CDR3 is CASSLGQSNEQFF. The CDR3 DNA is TGTGCCAGCAGCTTAGGACAAAGCAATGAGCAGTTCTTC. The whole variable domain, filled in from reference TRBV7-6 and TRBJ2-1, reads GAGVSQSPRYKVTKRGQDVALRCDPISGHVSLYWYRQALGQGPEFLTYFNYEAQQDKSGLPNDRFSAERPEGSISTLTIQRTEQRDSAMYRCASSLGQSNEQFFGPGTRLTVL.

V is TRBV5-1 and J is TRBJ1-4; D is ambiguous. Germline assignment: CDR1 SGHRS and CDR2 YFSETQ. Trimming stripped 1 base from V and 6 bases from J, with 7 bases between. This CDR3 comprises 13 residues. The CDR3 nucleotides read TGCGCCAGCAGCTTGCCAGGATATGAAAAACTGTTTTTT. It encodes CASSLPGYEKLFF.

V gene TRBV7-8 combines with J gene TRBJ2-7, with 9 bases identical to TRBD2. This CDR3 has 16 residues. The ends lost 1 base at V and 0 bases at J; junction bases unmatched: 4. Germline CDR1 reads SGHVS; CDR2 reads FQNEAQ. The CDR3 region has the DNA TGTGCCAGCAGCTTAGGGCCAGCGGGAGGCTCCTACGAGCAGTACTTC. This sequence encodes CASSLGPAGGSYEQYF.

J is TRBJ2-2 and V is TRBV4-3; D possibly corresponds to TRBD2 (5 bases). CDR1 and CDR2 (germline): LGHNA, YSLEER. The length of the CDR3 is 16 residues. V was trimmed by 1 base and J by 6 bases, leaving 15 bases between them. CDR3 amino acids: CASSQVTGISAGELFF. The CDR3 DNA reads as TGCGCCAGCAGCCAAGTAACCGGGATCTCTGCCGGGGAGCTGTTTTTT.

The CDR3 sequence: CASSVDSGRSTDTQYF. The CDR3 nucleotides read TGTGCCAGCAGCGTAGATAGCGGCAGAAGCACAGATACGCAGTATTTT. The chain has TRBV9 and TRBJ2-3; the D gene is possibly TRBD2 (6 bases). The germline V gene encodes CDR1 SGDLS and CDR2 YYNGEE. Trimming removed 0 bases at V and 0 bases at J, with 11 bases between. The length of the CDR3 is 16 residues. The full variable domain, its missing parts supplied by reference TRBV9 and TRBJ2-3, is DSGVTQTPKHLITATGQRVTLRCSPRSGDLSVYWYQQSLDQGLQFLIQYYNGEERAKGNILERFSAQQFPDLHSELNLSSLELGDSALYFCASSVDSGRSTDTQYFGPGTRLTVL.

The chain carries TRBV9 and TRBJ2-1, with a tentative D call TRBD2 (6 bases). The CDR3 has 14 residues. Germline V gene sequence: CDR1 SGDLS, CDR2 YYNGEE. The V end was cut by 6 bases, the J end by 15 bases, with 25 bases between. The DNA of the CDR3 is TGTGCCAGCACCCCAACCTCAGGAGGGACTGGTCTGTTCTTC. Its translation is CASTPTSGGTGLFF.

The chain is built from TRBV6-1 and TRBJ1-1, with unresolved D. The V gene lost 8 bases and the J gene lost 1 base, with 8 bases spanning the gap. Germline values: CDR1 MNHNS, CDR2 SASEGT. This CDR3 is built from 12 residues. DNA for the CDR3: TGTGCCAGCTCGGCAGGGAACACTGAAGCTTTCTTT. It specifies CASSAGNTEAFF.

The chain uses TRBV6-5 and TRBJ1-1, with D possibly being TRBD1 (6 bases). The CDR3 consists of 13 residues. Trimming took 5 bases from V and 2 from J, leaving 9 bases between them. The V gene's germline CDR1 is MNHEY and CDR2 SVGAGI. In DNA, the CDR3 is TGTGCCAGCAGTGACAGGAGAAACACTGAAGCTTTCTTT. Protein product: CASSDRRNTEAFF.

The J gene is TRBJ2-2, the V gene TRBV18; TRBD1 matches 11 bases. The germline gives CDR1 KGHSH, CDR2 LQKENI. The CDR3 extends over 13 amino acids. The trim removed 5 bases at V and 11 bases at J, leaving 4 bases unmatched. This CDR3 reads CASSVDRGRELFF. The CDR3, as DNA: TGTGCCAGCTCAGTGGACAGGGGGCGAGAGCTGTTTTTT.

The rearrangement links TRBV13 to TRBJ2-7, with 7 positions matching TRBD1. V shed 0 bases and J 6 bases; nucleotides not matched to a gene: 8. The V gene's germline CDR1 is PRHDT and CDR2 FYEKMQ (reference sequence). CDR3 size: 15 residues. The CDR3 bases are TGTGCCAGCAGCTTAGGCGAGACAGGGTCCGGCGAGCAGTACTTC. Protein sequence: CASSLGETGSGEQYF.